One T cell receptor beta chain is described in this entry. Original processing notes: The authors estimated nucleated cell counts from reference gene primer amplification. Profiling relied on immunoSEQ multiplex PCR, and the TCRdb table lists in-frame clones only, not all of them. The DNA was the basis for D and trimming; V, J and clone size are from that table. Seen here are around 300,000 clones, 85% observed once, and the top ten hold about 14%. These data come from a study of blood T cell repertoires in COVID-19. The wider study: The samples span acute and convalescent COVID-19 from the United States, Italy and Spain. T cells, B-cell-depleted T cells, or PBMCs provided the cDNA or gDNA that served as material.

The CDR3 has 14 residues. Germline lookup yields CDR1 MNHNY and CDR2 SVGAGI (reference sequence). Trimming took off 7 bases at V and 12 bases at J, with 25 bases between the two ends. This receptor was taken from a human donor in a cohort sampled during active COVID-19. Sequencing input: peripheral blood. This chain joins TRBV6-6 and TRBJ2-7, with D possibly being TRBD1 (5 bases). CDR3 bases: TGTGCCAGCATTCTAGGGTTGGGCCAGGGCCACGTGTACTTC. Its translation is CASILGLGQGHVYF.